The T cell receptor beta chain described here comes from a study of STAT5B mutations in CD4+ large granular lymphocyte leukemia. Study background: CD8+ depletion followed by anti-CD4 microbead selection was applied to cryopreserved cells.

With respect to this clone: The antigen is undetermined.

General study findings and limits: Patient CD4-sorted repertoires looked more clonal than healthy CD4+ repertoires, even without putative leukemic clones. Only five or six CD4-sorted patient samples were compared with healthy controls for clonality.

The CDR3 consists of 15 residues. Trimming shortened V by 2 bases and J by 0 bases, and 7 bases separated the two germline ends. Germline V CDR1 and CDR2: MDHEN, SYDVKM. In the authors' methods: Clonotypes above 5% were considered putative leukemic clones, totaling 50 to 70. TCRdb's copy holds only in-frame clones and misses some; the assay was immunoSEQ multiplex PCR. V, J and clone size are those of that table, while D and trimming were read from the DNA. The data hold about 380 clones, with around 64% observed a single time. Sequenced material: PBMCs. The gene calls are TRBV28 and TRBJ2-2, with a tentative D call TRBD1 (6 bases). The sequence derives from a woman in her fifties or sixties with CD4+ T-cell large granular lymphocyte leukemia. The CDR3 spells CASSLGDTNTGELFF. For the CDR3, the DNA is TGTGCCAGCAGTTTAGGGGACACGAACACCGGGGAGCTGTTTTTT.